This T cell receptor beta chain was obtained from a study of blood T cell repertoires in COVID-19. V lost 0 bases to trimming and J lost 7 bases; unmatched junction nucleotides: 9. This CDR3 region has 15 residues. Germline CDR1 and CDR2: SGDLS and YYNGEE. This clone occurred a few times. Repertoires were generated with immunoSEQ multiplex PCR, while TCRdb's copy carries only in-frame clones and drops some. This table has 72,000 or so clones, over 70% appearing once. V is TRBV9 and J is TRBJ2-7; 8 positions agree with TRBD1. This receptor was taken from a man over 45 with active COVID-19. The sequencing input was peripheral blood. DNA for the CDR3: TGTGCCAGCAGCGTAGACGGGACAGGAGTCTGGGAGCAGTACTTC. It encodes CASSVDGTGVWEQYF. Full variable domain (missing parts from reference TRBV9 and TRBJ2-7): DSGVTQTPKHLITATGQRVTLRCSPRSGDLSVYWYQQSLDQGLQFLIQYYNGEERAKGNILERFSAQQFPDLHSELNLSSLELGDSALYFCASSVDGTGVWEQYFGPGTRLTVT.